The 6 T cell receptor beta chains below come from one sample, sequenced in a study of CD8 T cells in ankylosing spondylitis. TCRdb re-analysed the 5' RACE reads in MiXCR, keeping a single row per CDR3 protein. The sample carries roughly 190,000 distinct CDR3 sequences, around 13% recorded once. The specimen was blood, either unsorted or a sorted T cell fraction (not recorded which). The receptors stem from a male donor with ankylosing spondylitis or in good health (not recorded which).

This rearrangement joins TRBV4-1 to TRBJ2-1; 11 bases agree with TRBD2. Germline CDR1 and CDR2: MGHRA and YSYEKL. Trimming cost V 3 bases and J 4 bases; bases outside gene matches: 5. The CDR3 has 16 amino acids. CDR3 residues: CASSQGLADLYNEQFF. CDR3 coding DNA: TGCGCCAGCAGCCAGGGACTAGCGGACCTTTACAATGAGCAGTTCTTC.

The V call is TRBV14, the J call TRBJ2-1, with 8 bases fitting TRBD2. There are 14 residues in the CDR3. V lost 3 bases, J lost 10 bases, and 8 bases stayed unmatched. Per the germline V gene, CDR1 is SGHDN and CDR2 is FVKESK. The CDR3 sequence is CASSHPRGGVEQFF. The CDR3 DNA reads TGTGCCAGCAGCCACCCCCGGGGGGGCGTGGAGCAGTTCTTC.

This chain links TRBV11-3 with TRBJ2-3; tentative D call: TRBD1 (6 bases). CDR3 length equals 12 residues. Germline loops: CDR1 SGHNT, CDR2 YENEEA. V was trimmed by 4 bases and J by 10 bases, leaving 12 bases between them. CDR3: CASSSTGLPQYF. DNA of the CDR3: TGTGCCAGCAGCTCGACAGGCCTACCGCAGTATTTT.

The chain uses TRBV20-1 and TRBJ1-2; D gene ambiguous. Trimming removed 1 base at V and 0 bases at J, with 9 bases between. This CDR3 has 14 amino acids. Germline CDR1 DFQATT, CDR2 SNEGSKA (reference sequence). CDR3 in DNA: TGCAGTGCTAGAGGCCGGTCAGCTAACTATGGCTACACCTTC. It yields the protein CSARGRSANYGYTF.

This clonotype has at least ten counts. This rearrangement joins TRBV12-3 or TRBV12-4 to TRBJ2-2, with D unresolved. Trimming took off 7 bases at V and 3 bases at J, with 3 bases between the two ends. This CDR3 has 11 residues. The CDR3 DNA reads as TGTGCCAGCACCTACACCGGGGAGCTGTTTTTT. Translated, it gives CASTYTGELFF.

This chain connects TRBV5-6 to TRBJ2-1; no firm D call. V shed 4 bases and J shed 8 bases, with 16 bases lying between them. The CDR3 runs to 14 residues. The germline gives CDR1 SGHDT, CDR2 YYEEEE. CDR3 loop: CASSPLRLVDEQFF. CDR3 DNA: TGTGCCAGCAGCCCCCTCCGCCTAGTTGATGAGCAGTTCTTC.